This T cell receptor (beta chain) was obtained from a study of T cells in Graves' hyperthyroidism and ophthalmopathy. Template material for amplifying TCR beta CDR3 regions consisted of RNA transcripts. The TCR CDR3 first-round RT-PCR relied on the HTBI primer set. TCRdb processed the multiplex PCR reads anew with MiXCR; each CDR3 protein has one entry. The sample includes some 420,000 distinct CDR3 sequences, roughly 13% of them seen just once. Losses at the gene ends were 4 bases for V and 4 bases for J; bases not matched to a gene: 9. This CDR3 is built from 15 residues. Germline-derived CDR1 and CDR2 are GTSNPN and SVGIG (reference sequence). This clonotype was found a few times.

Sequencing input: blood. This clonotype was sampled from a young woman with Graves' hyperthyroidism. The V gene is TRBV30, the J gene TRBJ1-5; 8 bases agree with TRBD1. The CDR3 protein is CAWTSKDRVNQPQHF. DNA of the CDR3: TGTGCCTGGACCTCTAAGGACAGGGTTAATCAGCCCCAGCATTTT.